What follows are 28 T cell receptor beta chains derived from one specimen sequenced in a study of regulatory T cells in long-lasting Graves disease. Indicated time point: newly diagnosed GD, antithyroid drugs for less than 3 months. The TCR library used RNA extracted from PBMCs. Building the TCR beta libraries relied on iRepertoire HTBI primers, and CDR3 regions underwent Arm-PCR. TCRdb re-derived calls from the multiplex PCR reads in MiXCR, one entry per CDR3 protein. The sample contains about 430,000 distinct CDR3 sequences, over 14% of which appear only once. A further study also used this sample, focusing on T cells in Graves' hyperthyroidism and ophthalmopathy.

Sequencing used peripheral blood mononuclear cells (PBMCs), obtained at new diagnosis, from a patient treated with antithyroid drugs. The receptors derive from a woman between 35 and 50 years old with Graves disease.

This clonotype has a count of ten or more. The CDR3 region has the DNA TGTGCCACCAGCACCCCTCTTGGGGGCAATCAGCCCCAGCATTTT. Translation: CATSTPLGGNQPQHF. The gene calls are TRBV15 and TRBJ1-5; no firm D call. V was pared by 4 bases and J by 2 bases, with 12 bases between. CDR3 size: 15 residues. Germline V gene sequence: CDR1 LNHNV, CDR2 YYDKDF (reference sequence). Together with reference TRBV15 and TRBJ1-5, the CDR3 gives the full variable domain: DAMVIQNPRYQVTQFGKPVTLSCSQTLNHNVMYWYQQKSSQAPKLLFHYYDKDFNNEADTPDNFQSRRPNTSFCFLDIRSPGLGDTAMYLCATSTPLGGNQPQHFGDGTRLSIL.

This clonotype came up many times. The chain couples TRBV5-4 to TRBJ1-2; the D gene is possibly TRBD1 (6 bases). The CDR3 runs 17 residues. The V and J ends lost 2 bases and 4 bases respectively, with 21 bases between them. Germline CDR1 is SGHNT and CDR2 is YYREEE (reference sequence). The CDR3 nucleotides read TGTGCCAGCAGCTTCAACCGACAGAAACAGGGACCCTATGGCTACACCTTC. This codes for CASSFNRQKQGPYGYTF.

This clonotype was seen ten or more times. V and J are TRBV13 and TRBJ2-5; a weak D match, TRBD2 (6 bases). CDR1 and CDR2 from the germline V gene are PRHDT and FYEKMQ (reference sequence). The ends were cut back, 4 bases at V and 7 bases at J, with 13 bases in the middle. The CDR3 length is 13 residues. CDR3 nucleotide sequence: TGTGCCAGCAGCTACTGGGGGGAGGTGACCCAGTACTTC. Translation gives CASSYWGEVTQYF.

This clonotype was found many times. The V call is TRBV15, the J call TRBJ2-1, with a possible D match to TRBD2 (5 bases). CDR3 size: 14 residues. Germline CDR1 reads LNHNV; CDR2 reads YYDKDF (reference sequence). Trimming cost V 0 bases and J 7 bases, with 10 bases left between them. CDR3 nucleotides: TGTGCCACCAGCAGAGATACTAGATTGAATGAGCAGTTCTTC. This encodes CATSRDTRLNEQFF.

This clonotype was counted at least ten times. The CDR3 DNA follows: TGTGCCAGCAGCTTAGCTGACACAAACTACGAGCAGTACTTC. As protein: CASSLADTNYEQYF. The chain recombines TRBV7-9 with TRBJ2-7; D unclear. Germline V gene sequence: CDR1 SEHNR, CDR2 FQNEAQ (reference sequence). Trimming removed 0 bases at V and 3 bases at J, with 9 bases between. The CDR3 covers 14 residues.

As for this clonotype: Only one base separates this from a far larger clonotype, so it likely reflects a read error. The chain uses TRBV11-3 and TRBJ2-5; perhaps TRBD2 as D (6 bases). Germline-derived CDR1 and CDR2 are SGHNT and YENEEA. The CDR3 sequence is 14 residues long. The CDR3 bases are TGTGTCAGCAGTAGAGGACTCGGGAGTGAGACCCAGTACTTC. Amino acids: CVSSRGLGSETQYF.

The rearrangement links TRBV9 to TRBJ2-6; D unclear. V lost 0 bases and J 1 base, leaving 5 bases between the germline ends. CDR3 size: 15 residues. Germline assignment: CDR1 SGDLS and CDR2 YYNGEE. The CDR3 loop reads CASSVGASGANVLTF. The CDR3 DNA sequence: TGTGCCAGCAGCGTAGGGGCTTCTGGGGCCAACGTCCTGACTTTC.

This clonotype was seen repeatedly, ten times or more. CDR3 residues: CASSPRRDEQYF. DNA of the CDR3: TGTGCCAGCAGCCCCCGAAGGGACGAGCAGTACTTC. This chain links TRBV7-8 with TRBJ2-7, with D unresolved. The V end lost 5 bases, the J end lost 5 bases, and 10 bases lay between the germline ends. Germline values: CDR1 SGHVS, CDR2 FQNEAQ. The CDR3 length is 12 residues.

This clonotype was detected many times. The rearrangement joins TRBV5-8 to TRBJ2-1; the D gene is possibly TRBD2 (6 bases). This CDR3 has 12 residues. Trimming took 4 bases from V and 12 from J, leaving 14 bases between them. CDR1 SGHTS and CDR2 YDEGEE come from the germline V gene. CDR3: CASSPRGKGQFF. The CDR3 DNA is TGTGCCAGCAGCCCACGGGGGAAAGGGCAGTTCTTC.

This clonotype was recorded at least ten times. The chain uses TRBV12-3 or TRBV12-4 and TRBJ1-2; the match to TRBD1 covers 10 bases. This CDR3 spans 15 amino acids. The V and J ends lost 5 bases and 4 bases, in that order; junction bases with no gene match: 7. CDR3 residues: CASSIPGQGPYGYTF. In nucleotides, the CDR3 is TGTGCCAGCAGTATCCCGGGACAGGGGCCCTATGGCTACACCTTC.

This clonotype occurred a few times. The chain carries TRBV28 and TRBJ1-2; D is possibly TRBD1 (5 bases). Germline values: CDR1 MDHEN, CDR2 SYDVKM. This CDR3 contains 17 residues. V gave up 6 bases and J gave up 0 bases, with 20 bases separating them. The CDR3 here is CASSPTTRAGPNYGYTF. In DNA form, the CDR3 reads TGTGCCAGCAGCCCTACGACGCGGGCAGGGCCTAACTATGGCTACACCTTC.

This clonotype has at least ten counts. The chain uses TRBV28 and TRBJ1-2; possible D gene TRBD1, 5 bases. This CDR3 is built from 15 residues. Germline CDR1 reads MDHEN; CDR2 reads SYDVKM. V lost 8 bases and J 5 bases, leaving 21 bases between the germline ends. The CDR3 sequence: CASLSSGFWDYGYTF. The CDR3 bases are TGTGCCAGCCTCTCTTCAGGGTTTTGGGATTATGGCTACACCTTC.

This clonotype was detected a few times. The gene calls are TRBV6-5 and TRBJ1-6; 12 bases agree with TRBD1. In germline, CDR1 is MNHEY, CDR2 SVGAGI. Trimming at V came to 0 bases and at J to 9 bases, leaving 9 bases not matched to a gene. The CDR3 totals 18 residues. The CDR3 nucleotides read TGTGCCAGCAGTTACTCGCTGGGACAGGGGGCGGATGGTTCACCCCTCCACTTT. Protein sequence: CASSYSLGQGADGSPLHF.

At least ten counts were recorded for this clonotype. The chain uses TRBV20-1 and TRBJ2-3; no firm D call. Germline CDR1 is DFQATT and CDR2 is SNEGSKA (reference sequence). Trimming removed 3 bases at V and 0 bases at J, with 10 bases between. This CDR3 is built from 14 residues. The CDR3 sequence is CSASPRSSTDTQYF. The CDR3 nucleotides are TGCAGTGCTAGCCCTAGAAGTAGCACAGATACGCAGTATTTT.

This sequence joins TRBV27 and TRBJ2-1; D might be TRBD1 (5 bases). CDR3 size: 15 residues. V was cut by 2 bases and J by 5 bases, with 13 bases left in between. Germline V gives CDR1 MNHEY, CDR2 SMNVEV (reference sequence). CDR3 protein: CASSLEGARDNEQFF. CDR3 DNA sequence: TGTGCCAGCAGTTTAGAAGGGGCAAGGGACAATGAGCAGTTCTTC.

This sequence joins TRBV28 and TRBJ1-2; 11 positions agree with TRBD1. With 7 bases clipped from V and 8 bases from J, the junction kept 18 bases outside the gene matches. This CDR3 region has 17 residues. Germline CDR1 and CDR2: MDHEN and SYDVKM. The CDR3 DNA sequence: TGTGCCAGCAATCAACCCAGGACAGGGGGCCTTAGGTGGGGCTACACCTTC. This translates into CASNQPRTGGLRWGYTF.

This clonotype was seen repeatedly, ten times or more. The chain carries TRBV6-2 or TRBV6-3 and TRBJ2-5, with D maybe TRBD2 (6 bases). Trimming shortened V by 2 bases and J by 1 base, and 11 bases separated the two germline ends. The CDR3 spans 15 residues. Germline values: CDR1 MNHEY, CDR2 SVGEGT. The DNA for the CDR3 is TGTGCCAGCAGTTACGAAGGCGGGATCCAAGAGACCCAGTACTTC. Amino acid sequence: CASSYEGGIQETQYF.

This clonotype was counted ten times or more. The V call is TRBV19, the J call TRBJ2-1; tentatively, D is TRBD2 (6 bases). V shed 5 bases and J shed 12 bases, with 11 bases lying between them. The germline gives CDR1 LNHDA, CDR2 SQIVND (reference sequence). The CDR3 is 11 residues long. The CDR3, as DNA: TGTGCCAGTAGTCCGGGACTCTTGCAGTTCTTC. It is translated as CASSPGLLQFF.

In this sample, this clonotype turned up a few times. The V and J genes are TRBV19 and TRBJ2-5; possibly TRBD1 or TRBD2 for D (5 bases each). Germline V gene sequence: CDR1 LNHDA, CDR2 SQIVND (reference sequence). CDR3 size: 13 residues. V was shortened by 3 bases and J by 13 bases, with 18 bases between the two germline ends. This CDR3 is CASSISMRGARYF. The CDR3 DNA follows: TGTGCCAGTAGTATTAGTATGAGGGGCGCGAGGTACTTC.

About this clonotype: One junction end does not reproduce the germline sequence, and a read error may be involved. The CDR3 region has the DNA TGCAGCGTTGAAGATAGGGGGGCAGCCCTACTAGGGTTC. It specifies CSVEDRGAALLGF. This chain joins TRBV29-1 and TRBJ1-2; tentative D call: TRBD1 (6 bases). CDR3 length equals 13 residues. Looked up from germline, CDR1 is SQVTM and CDR2 is ANQGSEA.

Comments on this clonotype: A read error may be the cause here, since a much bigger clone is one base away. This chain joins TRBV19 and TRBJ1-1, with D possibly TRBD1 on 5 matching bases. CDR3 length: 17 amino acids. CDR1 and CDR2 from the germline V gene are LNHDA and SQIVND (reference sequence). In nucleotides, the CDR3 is TGTGTCAGTAGTATCCTCCTCGACAGCAGATATAACACTGAAGCTTTCTTT. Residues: CVSSILLDSRYNTEAFF.

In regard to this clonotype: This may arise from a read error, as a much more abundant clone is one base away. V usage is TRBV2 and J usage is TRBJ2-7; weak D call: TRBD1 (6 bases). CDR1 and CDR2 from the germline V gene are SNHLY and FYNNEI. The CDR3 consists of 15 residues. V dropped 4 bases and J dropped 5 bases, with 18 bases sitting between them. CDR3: CASSVDLGQSHEQYF. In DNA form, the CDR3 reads TGTGCCAGCAGTGTAGATTTGGGACAATCCCACGAGCAGTACTTC.

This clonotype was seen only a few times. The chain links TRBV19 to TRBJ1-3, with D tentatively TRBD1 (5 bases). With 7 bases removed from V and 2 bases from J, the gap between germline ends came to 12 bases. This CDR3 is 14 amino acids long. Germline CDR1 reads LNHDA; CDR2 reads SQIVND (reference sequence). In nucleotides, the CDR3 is TGTGCCAGTACCCCTGTGGGGGCTGGAAACACCATATATTTT. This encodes CASTPVGAGNTIYF. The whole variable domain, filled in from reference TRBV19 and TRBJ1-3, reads DGGITQSPKYLFRKEGQNVTLSCEQNLNHDAMYWYRQDPGQGLRLIYYSQIVNDFQKGDIAEGYSVSREKKESFPLTVTSAQKNPTAFYLCASTPVGAGNTIYFGEGSWLTVV.

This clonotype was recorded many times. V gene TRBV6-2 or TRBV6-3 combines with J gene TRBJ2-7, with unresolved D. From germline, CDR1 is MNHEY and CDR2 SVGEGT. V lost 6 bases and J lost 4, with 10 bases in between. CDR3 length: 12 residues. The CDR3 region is CASRDGGYEQYF. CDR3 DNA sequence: TGTGCCAGCAGGGACGGTGGTTACGAGCAGTACTTC.

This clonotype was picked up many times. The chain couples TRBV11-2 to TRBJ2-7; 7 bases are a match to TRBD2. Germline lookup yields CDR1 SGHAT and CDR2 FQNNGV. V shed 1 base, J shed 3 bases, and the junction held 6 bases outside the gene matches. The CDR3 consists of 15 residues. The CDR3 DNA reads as TGTGCCAGCAGCTTAGGCCCGCCGGGAGGCTACGAGCAGTACTTC. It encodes CASSLGPPGGYEQYF.

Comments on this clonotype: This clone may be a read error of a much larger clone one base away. The CDR3 loop reads CASRPLGLRYNEQFF. The CDR3 nucleotides are TGTGCCAGCAGGCCCCTTGGGCTAAGGTACAATGAGCAGTTCTTC. The chain carries TRBV6-1 and TRBJ2-1; D not resolved. This CDR3 spans 15 amino acids. Trimming removed 6 bases at V and 4 bases at J, with 16 bases between. Germline CDR1 MNHNS, CDR2 SASEGT.

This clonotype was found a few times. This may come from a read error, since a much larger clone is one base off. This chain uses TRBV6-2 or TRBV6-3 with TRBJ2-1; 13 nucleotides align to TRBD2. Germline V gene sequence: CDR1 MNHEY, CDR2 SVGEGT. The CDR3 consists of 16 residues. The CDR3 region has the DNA TGTGCCAGCAGTGTGCTTGGGACTAGCGGGAATTATGAGCGGTTCTTC. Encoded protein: CASSVLGTSGNYERFF.

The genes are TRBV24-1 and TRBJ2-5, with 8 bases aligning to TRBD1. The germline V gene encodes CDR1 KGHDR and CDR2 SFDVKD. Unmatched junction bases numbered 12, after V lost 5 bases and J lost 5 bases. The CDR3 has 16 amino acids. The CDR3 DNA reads TGTGCCACCAGTGGGAATAGGCAGGGGGCAGGGGAGACCCAGTACTTC. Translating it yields CATSGNRQGAGETQYF.